Below, 9 T cell receptor beta chains from the same sample are listed, as sequenced in a study of cytomegalovirus exposure and HLA in healthy donors. Here immunoSEQ multiplex PCR was the method, and the copy in TCRdb shows in-frame clones only, minus some. The sample consists of approximately 270,000 clones, less than 90% of them appearing once. The sequenced sample consisted of PBMCs. These TCRs come from a man aged 18 to 35 in good health and CMV-seropositive.

V is TRBV19 and J is TRBJ2-5; TRBD1 aligns across 9 bases. The germline CDR1 and CDR2 sequences are LNHDA and SQIVND (reference sequence). The ends lost 5 bases at V and 5 bases at J; junction bases unmatched: 6. The CDR3 loop spans 14 amino acids. Written as DNA, the CDR3 is TGTGCCAGTAGTGTACAGGGGGCTTCGGAGACCCAGTACTTC. This gives the protein CASSVQGASETQYF.

This clone occurred once. V is TRBV2 and J is TRBJ1-2; 8 bases are shared with TRBD1. Germline loops: CDR1 SNHLY, CDR2 FYNNEI. The CDR3 is 14 residues long. The J segment lost 4 bases and the V segment lost 3 bases, leaving 4 bases of the junction unmatched. The CDR3 bases are TGTGCCAGCAGTGATGGGACAGGCGCCTATGGCTACACCTTC. Residues: CASSDGTGAYGYTF.

The chain recombines TRBV5-1 with TRBJ1-1; D possibly corresponds to TRBD1 (5 bases). Looked up from germline, CDR1 is SGHRS and CDR2 is YFSETQ. The CDR3 has 14 amino acids. The V gene lost 0 bases and the J gene lost 5 bases, with 11 bases spanning the gap. This CDR3 is CASSLVLGGTEAFF. As DNA, the CDR3 is TGCGCCAGCAGCTTGGTGCTGGGGGGGACTGAAGCTTTCTTT.

V and J are TRBV29-1 and TRBJ1-1; D may be TRBD1 (6 bases). Deletions cut 8 bases from V and 5 bases from J, with 15 bases between. This CDR3 region has 12 residues. Looked up from germline, CDR1 is SQVTM and CDR2 is ANQGSEA. Here the CDR3 DNA reads TGCAGCTGGGGATCAGGGGAAACTGAAGCTTTCTTT. Translated, it gives CSWGSGETEAFF.

Notes on this clone: Other DNA sequences of this sample code for an identical CDR3. The gene calls are TRBV2 and TRBJ1-5; D is ambiguous. This CDR3 contains 13 residues. Germline V gene data show CDR1 as SNHLY and CDR2 as FYNNEI. V lost 8 bases, J lost 4 bases, and 12 bases lay in between. The CDR3 nucleotides are TGTGCCAGCCGAGGGCAGTCAAATCAGCCCCAGCATTTT. This translates into CASRGQSNQPQHF.

This chain joins TRBV4-1 and TRBJ2-5; 14 nucleotides line up with TRBD2. CDR3 length equals 15 residues. V lost 3 bases and J lost 7; bases outside the gene matches: 4. CDR1 and CDR2 from the germline V gene are MGHRA and YSYEKL. CDR3: CASSQGLAGVVTQYF. CDR3 nucleotide sequence: TGCGCCAGCAGCCAGGGACTAGCGGGAGTGGTGACCCAGTACTTC.

This chain connects TRBV30 to TRBJ1-3; D is possibly TRBD1 (5 bases). V lost 4 bases and J 2 bases, leaving 9 bases between the germline ends. The CDR3 runs 13 residues. The germline CDR1 and CDR2 sequences are GTSNPN and SVGIG (reference sequence). CDR3 region: CAWKRGPGNTIYF. In nucleotides, the CDR3 is TGTGCCTGGAAAAGGGGCCCTGGAAACACCATATATTTT.

This clone was counted once. The genes are TRBV5-1 and TRBJ2-3, with TRBD1 matching over 9 bases. Germline CDR1 reads SGHRS; CDR2 reads YFSETQ. Trimming took 5 bases from V and 3 from J; bases not matched to a gene: 4. The CDR3 has 14 amino acids. CDR3 bases: TGCGCCAGCAGACCGGGACAGGGAACAGATACGCAGTATTTT. Translating it yields CASRPGQGTDTQYF.

The CDR3 loop is CASSFQQVNNEQFF. CDR3 bases: TGTGCCAGCAGTTTCCAGCAGGTCAACAATGAGCAGTTCTTC. The chain employs TRBV27 and TRBJ2-1; no firm D call. The length of the CDR3 is 14 residues. Looked up from germline, CDR1 is MNHEY and CDR2 is SMNVEV (reference sequence). Trimming took 3 bases from V and 5 from J, leaving 11 bases between them.